The next 7 T cell receptor beta chains were all read from a single sample in a study of cytomegalovirus exposure and HLA in healthy donors. Libraries were prepared by immunoSEQ multiplex PCR; TCRdb keeps only in-frame clonotypes and omits some of them. The table lists 130,000 or so clones, roughly 90% of them singletons. Sequenced: PBMCs. These receptors originate from a man aged 25 to 45 in good health and CMV-seronegative.

The chain employs TRBV27 and TRBJ2-7; 10 bases are shared with TRBD1. The CDR3 loop spans 16 amino acids. Unmatched junction bases numbered 7, after V lost 2 bases and J lost 3 bases. The germline V gene encodes CDR1 MNHEY and CDR2 SMNVEV (reference sequence). CDR3 nucleotide sequence: TGTGCCAGCAGTTTAATCGGGGACAGGGGCGACTACGAGCAGTACTTC. Translation: CASSLIGDRGDYEQYF.

This CDR3 is CASSDRSGTSGTGELFF. CDR3 coding DNA: TGTGCCAGCAGCGACCGATCCGGGACTAGCGGGACCGGGGAGCTGTTTTTT. This chain connects TRBV13 to TRBJ2-2, with 12 bases identical to TRBD2. Losses at the gene ends were 5 bases for V and 5 bases for J; bases not matched to a gene: 9. Germline V gene lookup returns CDR1 PRHDT and CDR2 FYEKMQ (reference sequence). The CDR3 is made up of 17 amino acids.

The V call is TRBV5-5, the J call TRBJ2-5; D gene uncertain. Trimming removed 4 bases from V and 4 bases from J, with 11 bases in between. The germline V gene encodes CDR1 SGHKS and CDR2 YYEKEE (reference sequence). The CDR3 has 13 residues. The CDR3: CASSPTVIETQYF. CDR3 nucleotides: TGTGCCAGCAGCCCGACTGTGATAGAGACCCAGTACTTC.

V gene TRBV4-2 combines with J gene TRBJ2-7, with D possibly TRBD1 on 6 matching bases. V was cut by 4 bases and J by 6 bases, with 16 bases left in between. Germline CDR1 and CDR2: LGHNA and YNFKEQ. The CDR3 runs 14 residues. CDR3 bases: TGTGCCAGCAGCCGAGGGGACAACGATGGCGAGCAGTACTTC. Translating gives CASSRGDNDGEQYF.

The chain carries TRBV15 and TRBJ1-5; TRBD1 is a possible D gene (5 bases). Trimming removed 0 bases at V and 2 bases at J, with 20 bases between. This CDR3 comprises 19 residues. The germline CDR1 and CDR2 sequences are LNHNV and YYDKDF (reference sequence). The CDR3 sequence: CATSREGRAFLLGNQPQHF. Here the CDR3 DNA reads TGTGCCACCAGCAGAGAGGGCAGGGCATTCCTACTGGGCAATCAGCCCCAGCATTTT.

This sequence joins TRBV9 and TRBJ1-5; weak D call: TRBD1 (5 bases). V lost 0 bases and J lost 4, with 11 bases in between. Looked up from germline, CDR1 is SGDLS and CDR2 is YYNGEE. The CDR3 sequence is 15 residues long. CDR3 nucleotide sequence: TGTGCCAGCAGCGTAGGGAGGGGTTCGAATCAGCCCCAGCATTTT. It is translated as CASSVGRGSNQPQHF.

The chain recombines TRBV25-1 with TRBJ1-2; 8 bases fit TRBD1. Germline CDR1 MGHDK, CDR2 SYGVNS. The CDR3 is 14 amino acids. After removal of 5 bases from V and 7 bases from J, the junction contained 9 bases not matched to a gene. The CDR3 region has the DNA TGTGCCAGCAGTTCTTCAGGGGGCGCCGGTGGCTACACCTTC. This translates into CASSSSGGAGGYTF.